One and the same sample provided the 16 T cell receptor beta chains below, sequenced in a study of OX40 agonist ivuxolimab in advanced cancers. The library was generated by the immunoSEQ multiplex PCR assay. TCRdb provides this immuneACCESS table in a form limited to in-frame rearrangements. Some clones are lacking; in checked studies, under half of them reflect an unresolved V gene, and why the rest are absent is not known. This sample has about 120,000 clones in its table, and over 75% of those were observed once. 0.55% of the sample goes to the ten largest clones. The sequencing used CD4+ or CD8+ T cells sorted from blood, collected in a trial of the OX40 agonist ivuxolimab. These receptor sequences come from an adult with an advanced solid tumor such as melanoma, head and neck, liver or kidney cancer.

This sequence joins TRBV19 and TRBJ2-2, with D hard to call. Looked up from germline, CDR1 is LNHDA and CDR2 is SQIVND (reference sequence). V was shortened by 5 bases and J by 4 bases, with 14 bases between the two germline ends. The CDR3 contains 15 residues. For the CDR3, the DNA is TGTGCCAGTAGTTACGGCAGCTCAGGCACCGGGGAGCTGTTTTTT. Amino acid sequence: CASSYGSSGTGELFF.

The chain combines TRBV6-5 with TRBJ2-7, with D unresolved. Trimming pared 3 bases from V and 6 bases from J, leaving 9 bases between. The CDR3 is 12 residues long. CDR1 and CDR2 (germline): MNHEY, SVGAGI. Here the CDR3 DNA reads TGTGCCAGCAGTTATAACGGTGGCGAGCAGTACTTC. It translates to CASSYNGGEQYF.

The chain is built from TRBV14 and TRBJ1-2, with 10 nucleotides matching TRBD1. Per the germline V gene, CDR1 is SGHDN and CDR2 is FVKESK. The CDR3 spans 14 residues. V gave up 3 bases and J gave up 4 bases; unmatched junction bases: 2. CDR3 bases: TGTGCCAGCAGCCAGGGGACAGGGGTCTATGGCTACACCTTC. This codes for CASSQGTGVYGYTF.

The chain couples TRBV5-4 to TRBJ2-6; D is unresolved. The CDR3 extends over 16 amino acids. Trimming stripped 1 base from V and 0 bases from J, with 8 bases between. Germline V CDR1 and CDR2: SGHNT, YYREEE (reference sequence). Written as DNA, the CDR3 is TGTGCCAGCAGCTTGTGGGCGGCCTCTGGGGCCAACGTCCTGACTTTC. It specifies CASSLWAASGANVLTF.

The count of this clone is one. This chain joins TRBV25-1 and TRBJ1-4, with 9 nucleotides matching TRBD1. V trimming: 3 bases; J trimming: 6 bases; junction bases outside the gene matches: 2. The CDR3 runs 14 residues. Germline V gives CDR1 MGHDK, CDR2 SYGVNS. CDR3 sequence reads: CASSETGGDEKLFF. In DNA, the CDR3 is TGTGCCAGCAGTGAGACAGGGGGAGATGAAAAACTGTTTTTT.

The V call is TRBV7-9, the J call TRBJ2-3; 9 bases map to TRBD1. Trimming at V came to 2 bases and at J to 4 bases, leaving 13 bases not matched to a gene. Per germline, CDR1 SEHNR and CDR2 FQNEAQ (reference sequence). The CDR3 covers 18 residues. Written as DNA, the CDR3 is TGTGCCAGCAGCTTAAGGGGAGGGACAGGGACTGTCGCAGATACGCAGTATTTT. Its translation is CASSLRGGTGTVADTQYF.

The chain is built from TRBV6-1 and TRBJ1-3, with D unresolved. V lost 9 bases, J lost 4 bases, and 4 bases lay in between. Germline assignment: CDR1 MNHNS and CDR2 SASEGT. The CDR3 loop spans 10 amino acids. The CDR3 nucleotides are TGTGCCAGTTCGGGAAACACCATATATTTT. Amino acids: CASSGNTIYF.

The chain couples TRBV7-2 to TRBJ2-1; weak D call: TRBD2 (6 bases). Germline V CDR1 and CDR2: SGHTA, FQGNSA. This CDR3 contains 16 residues. Trimming stripped 5 bases from V and 3 bases from J, with 17 bases between. The CDR3 coding sequence is TGTGCCAGCAGCCTGGACGGCGGGGCTGGCTACAATGAGCAGTTCTTC. The encoded protein is CASSLDGGAGYNEQFF.

This clone turned up a few times. The J gene is TRBJ1-2, the V gene TRBV5-5; D call uncertain. The germline V gene encodes CDR1 SGHKS and CDR2 YYEKEE (reference sequence). With 0 bases removed from V and 4 bases from J, the gap between germline ends came to 10 bases. The CDR3 is 14 amino acids. The CDR3 DNA reads as TGTGCCAGCAGCTTGGATCCGGGGTCCTATGGCTACACCTTC. It codes for CASSLDPGSYGYTF. The variable domain in full, with the rest retrieved from reference TRBV5-5 and TRBJ1-2, is DAGVTQSPTHLIKTRGQQVTLRCSPISGHKSVSWYQQVLGQGPQFIFQYYEKEERGRGNFPDRFSARQFPNYSSELNVNALLLGDSALYLCASSLDPGSYGYTFGSGTRLTVV.

This chain connects TRBV9 to TRBJ2-5; D uncertain. This CDR3 comprises 13 residues. Trimming cost V 0 bases and J 5 bases, with 8 bases left between them. CDR1 is SGDLS and CDR2 is YYNGEE in the germline V gene. The CDR3 loop reads CASSVGVTETQYF. Here the CDR3 DNA reads TGTGCCAGCAGCGTAGGAGTGACGGAGACCCAGTACTTC.

This chain joins TRBV28 and TRBJ1-5; perhaps TRBD1 as D (5 bases). V was cut by 5 bases and J by 7 bases, with 18 bases left in between. The CDR3 runs 15 residues. Germline CDR1 is MDHEN and CDR2 is SYDVKM. CDR3 DNA sequence: TGTGCCAGCAGTGTCGGTCGGGGGAAATGGCAGCCCCAGCATTTT. It encodes CASSVGRGKWQPQHF.

The chain carries TRBV6-5 and TRBJ1-5; D is undetermined. Germline lookup yields CDR1 MNHEY and CDR2 SVGAGI. CDR3 length: 13 residues. The V end was cut by 5 bases, the J end by 1 base, with 6 bases between. The CDR3 DNA reads TGTGCCAGCAGTCCCGTAAGCAATCAGCCCCAGCATTTT. Translating it yields CASSPVSNQPQHF.

The J gene is TRBJ1-2, the V gene TRBV11-2, with D perhaps TRBD1 (5 bases). The CDR3 contains 14 residues. Germline assignment: CDR1 SGHAT and CDR2 FQNNGV. V lost 1 base and J lost 1, with 7 bases in between. This chain's CDR3 is CASSLAGLNYGYTF. CDR3 in DNA: TGTGCCAGCAGCTTAGCAGGGCTTAACTATGGCTACACCTTC.

DNA of the CDR3: TGTGCCAGCAGTTCACGACAGGGAGGGAACATTCAGTACTTC. This sequence encodes CASSSRQGGNIQYF. The chain combines TRBV28 with TRBJ2-4; the D gene could be TRBD1 or TRBD2 (7 bases each). CDR3 length equals 14 residues. Germline V lookup: CDR1 MDHEN, CDR2 SYDVKM. Trimming shortened V by 4 bases and J by 7 bases, and 14 bases separated the two germline ends. Complete variable domain (other parts from reference TRBV28 and TRBJ2-4): DVKVTQSSRYLVKRTGEKVFLECVQDMDHENMFWYRQDPGLGLRLIYFSYDVKMKEKGDIPEGYSVSREKKERFSLILESASTNQTSMYLCASSSRQGGNIQYFGAGTRLSVL.

V is TRBV6-5 and J is TRBJ1-3; 7 positions match TRBD1. Germline values: CDR1 MNHEY, CDR2 SVGAGI. This CDR3 comprises 15 residues. V lost 4 bases and J lost 4; bases outside the gene matches: 7. Here the CDR3 reads CASSSGQARGNTIYF. The CDR3 DNA follows: TGTGCCAGCAGTTCCGGACAGGCGAGGGGAAACACCATATATTTT.

The V gene is TRBV30, the J gene TRBJ1-4, with D perhaps matching TRBD1 (6 bases). CDR3 length equals 14 residues. CDR1 and CDR2 (germline): GTSNPN, SVGIG (reference sequence). V was clipped by 0 bases and J by 7 bases, with 12 bases between them. The CDR3 region is CAWSVGGASEKLFF. For the CDR3, the DNA is TGTGCCTGGAGTGTTGGGGGGGCTTCTGAAAAACTGTTTTTT.